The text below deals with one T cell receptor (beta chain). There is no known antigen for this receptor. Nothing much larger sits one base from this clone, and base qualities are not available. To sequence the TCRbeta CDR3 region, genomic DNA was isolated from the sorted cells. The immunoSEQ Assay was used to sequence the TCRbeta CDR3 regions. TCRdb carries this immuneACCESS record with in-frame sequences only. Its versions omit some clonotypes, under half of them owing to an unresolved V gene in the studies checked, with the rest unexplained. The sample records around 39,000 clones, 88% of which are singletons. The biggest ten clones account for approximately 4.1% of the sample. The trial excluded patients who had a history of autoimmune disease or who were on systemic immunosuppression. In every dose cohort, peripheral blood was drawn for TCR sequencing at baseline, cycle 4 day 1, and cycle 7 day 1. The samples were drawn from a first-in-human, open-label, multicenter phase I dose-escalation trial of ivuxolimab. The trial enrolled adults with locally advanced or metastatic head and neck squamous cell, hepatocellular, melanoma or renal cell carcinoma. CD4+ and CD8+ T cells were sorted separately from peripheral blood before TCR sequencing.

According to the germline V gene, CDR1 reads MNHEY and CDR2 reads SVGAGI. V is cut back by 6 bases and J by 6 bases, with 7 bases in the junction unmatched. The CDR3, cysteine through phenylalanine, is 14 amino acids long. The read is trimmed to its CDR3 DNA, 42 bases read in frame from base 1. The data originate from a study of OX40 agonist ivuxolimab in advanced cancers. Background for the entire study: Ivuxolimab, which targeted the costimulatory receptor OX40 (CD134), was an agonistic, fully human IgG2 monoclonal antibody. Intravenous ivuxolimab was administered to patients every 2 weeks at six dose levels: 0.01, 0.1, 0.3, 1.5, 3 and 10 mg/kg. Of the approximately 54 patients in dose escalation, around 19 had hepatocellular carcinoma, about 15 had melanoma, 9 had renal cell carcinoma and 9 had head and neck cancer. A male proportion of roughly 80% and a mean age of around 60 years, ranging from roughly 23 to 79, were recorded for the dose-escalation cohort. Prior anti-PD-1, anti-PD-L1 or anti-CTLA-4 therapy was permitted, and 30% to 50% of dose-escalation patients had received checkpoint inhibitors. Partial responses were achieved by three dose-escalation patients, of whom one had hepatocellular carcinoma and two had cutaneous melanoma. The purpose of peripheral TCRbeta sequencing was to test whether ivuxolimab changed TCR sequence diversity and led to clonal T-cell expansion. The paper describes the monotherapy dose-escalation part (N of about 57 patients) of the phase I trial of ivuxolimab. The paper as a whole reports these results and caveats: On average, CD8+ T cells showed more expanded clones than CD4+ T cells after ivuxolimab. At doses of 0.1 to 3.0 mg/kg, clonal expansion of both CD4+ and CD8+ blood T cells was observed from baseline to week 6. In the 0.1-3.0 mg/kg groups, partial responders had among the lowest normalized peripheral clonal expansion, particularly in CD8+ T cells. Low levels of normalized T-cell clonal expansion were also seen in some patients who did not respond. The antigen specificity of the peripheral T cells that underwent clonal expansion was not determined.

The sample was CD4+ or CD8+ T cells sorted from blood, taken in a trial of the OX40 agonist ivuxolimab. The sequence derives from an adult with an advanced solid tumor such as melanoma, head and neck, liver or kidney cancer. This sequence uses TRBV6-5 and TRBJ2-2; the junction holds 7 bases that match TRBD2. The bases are TGTGCCAGCAGCTTGGAACGGGGGGCCGGGGAGCTGTTTTTT. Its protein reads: CASSLERGAGELFF.